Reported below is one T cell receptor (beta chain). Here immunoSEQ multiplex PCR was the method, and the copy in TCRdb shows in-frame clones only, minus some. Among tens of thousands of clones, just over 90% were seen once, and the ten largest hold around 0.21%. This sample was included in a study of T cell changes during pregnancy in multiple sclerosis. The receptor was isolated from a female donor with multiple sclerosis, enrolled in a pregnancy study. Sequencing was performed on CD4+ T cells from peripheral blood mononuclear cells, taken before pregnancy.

CDR3 amino acids: CASSSGGNTIYF. In DNA, the CDR3 is TGTGCCAGCAGTTCAGGGGGAAACACCATATATTTT. The gene calls are TRBV28 and TRBJ1-3, with a tentative D call TRBD1 (5 bases). The CDR3 covers 12 residues. V lost 4 bases to trimming and J lost 4 bases, with 5 bases between them. CDR1 and CDR2 (germline): MDHEN, SYDVKM.